This TCR beta chain stems from a study of T cells in Graves' hyperthyroidism and ophthalmopathy. It was RNA transcripts that yielded the amplified TCR beta CDR3 regions. TCR CDR3 regions were first amplified by RT-PCR with HTBI primers. TCRdb itself ran the multiplex PCR reads through MiXCR, one entry per CDR3 protein. The top ten hold over 20% of the sample, which has approximately 150,000 distinct CDR3 sequences, 8% to 9.5% seen once. Study-wide findings and caveats: It was a median about 7.1 months before onset that the model predicted ophthalmopathy. Most expanded thyroid clonotypes above 0.001 recurred in blood.

This clonotype was seen ten or more times. Its target is not known. The CDR3 totals 18 residues. Germline loops: CDR1 MNHEY, CDR2 SVGAGI. V gave up 0 bases and J gave up 1 base; unmatched junction bases: 8. Preceding any ophthalmopathy symptoms, the blood sample dates from first hyperthyroidism diagnosis. Sequencing used blood. The gene calls are TRBV6-5 and TRBJ2-4; 8 nucleotides match TRBD1. The receptor was isolated from a woman aged 18-35 years with Graves' hyperthyroidism that later progressed to Graves' ophthalmopathy. CDR3 region: CASSYSAGQGSAKNIQYF. In nucleotides, the CDR3 is TGTGCCAGCAGTTACTCGGCCGGACAGGGATCGGCCAAAAACATTCAGTACTTC.